What follows are 26 T cell receptor beta chains derived from one specimen sequenced in a study of T cells after yellow fever vaccination. One entry per CDR3 protein results from TCRdb running MiXCR on the 5' RACE reads. The data show 340,000 or so distinct CDR3 sequences, about an eighth seen once. Sample: CD4+ T cells sorted from PBMCs, taken 15 days after the yellow fever booster vaccination. The source of these receptors is a man between 18 and 29 years old who received the YFV17D yellow fever vaccine.

CDR3 nucleotides: TGTGCCAGCAGAACACCGGACAGGGGAAATTCACCCCTCCACTTT. Protein sequence: CASRTPDRGNSPLHF. The V call is TRBV28, the J call TRBJ1-6; 9 bases agree with TRBD1. The germline CDR1 and CDR2 sequences are MDHEN and SYDVKM. J gave up 7 bases and V 6 bases, and 7 bases lay outside the gene matches. The CDR3 is 15 amino acids.

This clonotype has a handful of counts. The chain carries TRBV7-2 and TRBJ1-6; D is possibly TRBD1 (5 bases). Trimming shortened V by 1 base and J by 7 bases, and 8 bases separated the two germline ends. Germline V gives CDR1 SGHTA, CDR2 FQGNSA. This CDR3 is built from 14 residues. This CDR3 reads CASSLGDGNSPLHF. The CDR3 DNA follows: TGTGCCAGCAGCTTAGGGGACGGCAATTCACCCCTCCACTTT.

J is TRBJ2-5 and V is TRBV4-3; D may correspond to TRBD1 or TRBD2 (5 bases each). The CDR3 length is 15 residues. The germline CDR1 and CDR2 sequences are LGHNA and YSLEER. V was trimmed by 4 bases and J by 1 base, leaving 13 bases between them. CDR3 in amino acids: CASSPQPGPQETQYF. CDR3 bases: TGCGCCAGCAGCCCACAACCGGGACCCCAAGAGACCCAGTACTTC.

There are many counts of this clonotype. The rearrangement uses TRBV12-3 or TRBV12-4 and TRBJ1-1; TRBD1 matches 9 bases. CDR3 length: 16 residues. The V and J ends lost 3 bases and 7 bases, in that order; junction bases with no gene match: 12. The chain's CDR3 is CASSFRDRGGKSEAFF. The CDR3 region has the DNA TGTGCCAGCAGTTTTAGAGACAGGGGGGGAAAGAGTGAAGCTTTCTTT.

This clonotype was recorded at least ten times. The chain recombines TRBV5-1 with TRBJ2-6; the D is unclear. The germline V gene has CDR1 SGHRS and CDR2 YFSETQ. The CDR3 is 16 amino acids. Trimming took off 3 bases at V and 0 bases at J, with 10 bases between the two ends. CDR3 residues: CASSSDAVSGANVLTF. Here the CDR3 DNA reads TGCGCCAGCAGCTCCGACGCGGTCTCTGGGGCCAACGTCCTGACTTTC.

This chain joins TRBV15 and TRBJ1-5; 12 bases line up with TRBD1. The V and J ends lost 2 bases and 7 bases, in that order; junction bases with no gene match: 6. The CDR3 loop spans 16 amino acids. The germline V gene has CDR1 LNHNV and CDR2 YYDKDF (reference sequence). The CDR3 nucleotides are TGTGCCACCAGCAGAACCGGGACAGGGGGCGGCCAGCCCCAGCATTTT. Its protein is CATSRTGTGGGQPQHF.

The chain links TRBV10-3 to TRBJ2-1; TRBD1 matches 7 bases. In germline, CDR1 is ENHRY, CDR2 SYGVKD. The CDR3 runs to 15 residues. J was trimmed by 5 bases and V by 8 bases; bases with no gene match: 12. The CDR3 here is CAIGPGQRTNNEQFF. In DNA, the CDR3 is TGTGCCATCGGGCCGGGACAGAGAACTAACAATGAGCAGTTCTTC.

The chain is built from TRBV4-2 and TRBJ1-4; D not certain. The germline V gene has CDR1 LGHNA and CDR2 YNFKEQ. The CDR3 totals 13 residues. V dropped 1 base and J dropped 8 bases, with 8 bases sitting between them. The CDR3: CASSQVVREKLFF. The CDR3 DNA reads TGTGCCAGCAGCCAAGTAGTTCGGGAAAAACTGTTTTTT.

The table lists this clonotype with a few counts. The chain is built from TRBV12-3 or TRBV12-4 and TRBJ2-1; 7 bases line up with TRBD1. The CDR3 totals 15 residues. V lost 6 bases to trimming and J lost 2 bases; unmatched junction nucleotides: 7. The DNA for the CDR3 is TGTGCCAGCAGCCTCAGGGGGAACACCTACAATGAGCAGTTCTTC. Protein product: CASSLRGNTYNEQFF.

The V call is TRBV24-1, the J call TRBJ2-1; D call uncertain. The CDR3 is 14 residues long. Germline V gene sequence: CDR1 KGHDR, CDR2 SFDVKD. Trimming removed 0 bases from V and 8 bases from J, with 10 bases in between. CDR3 in amino acids: CATSDLPVGDEQFF. Written as DNA, the CDR3 is TGTGCCACCAGTGATTTGCCGGTTGGGGATGAGCAGTTCTTC.

The V call is TRBV25-1, the J call TRBJ1-2; D is uncertain. V was clipped by 4 bases and J by 3 bases, with 6 bases between them. Germline values: CDR1 MGHDK, CDR2 SYGVNS. The CDR3 runs 12 residues. The CDR3 region is CASSGRYYGYTF. The CDR3 DNA sequence: TGTGCCAGCAGTGGCAGATACTATGGCTACACCTTC.

This clonotype was seen a few times. The V call is TRBV6-1, the J call TRBJ1-2; D might be TRBD1 (5 bases). The CDR3 consists of 16 residues. Trimming cost V 4 bases and J 4 bases, with 19 bases left between them. Per germline, CDR1 MNHNS and CDR2 SASEGT. The CDR3 nucleotides are TGTGCCAGCAGTGCCCTAGGACAAGGGCATTCCTATGGCTACACCTTC. Its translation is CASSALGQGHSYGYTF.

This clonotype was counted ten times or more. V usage is TRBV11-2 and J usage is TRBJ1-4; D not resolved. CDR3 length equals 13 residues. Trimming took off 2 bases at V and 8 bases at J, with 9 bases between the two ends. Per germline, CDR1 SGHAT and CDR2 FQNNGV. The CDR3 loop is CASSLSVREKLFF. CDR3 DNA sequence: TGTGCCAGCAGCTTATCGGTTCGGGAAAAACTGTTTTTT.

The genes are TRBV29-1 and TRBJ2-1, with D maybe TRBD2 (6 bases). The CDR3 runs to 14 residues. The V and J ends lost 3 bases and 6 bases respectively, with 15 bases between them. Germline CDR1 reads SQVTM; CDR2 reads ANQGSEA. CDR3 amino acids: CSVDAGPNFNEQFF. The CDR3 coding sequence is TGCAGCGTTGATGCGGGGCCGAACTTCAATGAGCAGTTCTTC.

This clonotype came up many times. CDR3 residues: CASSPTNTGELFF. The CDR3 DNA sequence: TGTGCCAGCAGTCCAACGAACACCGGGGAGCTGTTTTTT. The chain joins TRBV27 to TRBJ2-2; D is undetermined. Germline V gene sequence: CDR1 MNHEY, CDR2 SMNVEV (reference sequence). Trimming left V 5 bases short and J 0 bases short, with 4 bases between. CDR3 length: 13 residues.

This clonotype came up a few times. The V and J genes are TRBV24-1 and TRBJ1-2; TRBD1 matches at 10 bases. Germline V CDR1 and CDR2: KGHDR, SFDVKD. The CDR3 is made up of 18 amino acids. V shed 3 bases, J shed 5 bases, and the junction held 14 bases outside the gene matches. CDR3: CATSDGKTRDRGTYGYTF. CDR3 sequence (DNA): TGTGCCACCAGTGATGGAAAGACCCGGGACAGGGGAACGTATGGCTACACCTTC.

The table lists this clonotype with many counts. The rearrangement links TRBV7-2 to TRBJ2-3; D might be TRBD1 or TRBD2, each matching 6 bases. The CDR3 totals 13 residues. V lost 3 bases to trimming and J lost 4 bases, with 8 bases between them. Germline loops: CDR1 SGHTA, CDR2 FQGNSA. The CDR3 DNA reads TGTGCCAGCAGCTTTAGGGGGGCAGATACGCAGTATTTT. Translated, it gives CASSFRGADTQYF. The complete variable domain, with remaining parts taken from reference TRBV7-2 and TRBJ2-3, reads GAGVSQSPSNKVTEKGKDVELRCDPISGHTALYWYRQSLGQGLEFLIYFQGNSAPDKSGLPSDRFSAERTGGSVSTLTIQRTQQEDSAVYLCASSFRGADTQYFGPGTRLTVL.

This clonotype was recorded a few times. The chain couples TRBV2 to TRBJ1-5, with TRBD1 identical over 8 bases. The CDR3 totals 18 residues. Germline V CDR1 and CDR2: SNHLY, FYNNEI. The V gene end was trimmed by 0 bases and the J gene end by 7 bases; junction bases not matched to a gene: 14. Written as DNA, the CDR3 is TGTGCCAGCAGTGAAGCTTTTGCGGACAGGGTGGGCCGGCAGCCCCAGCATTTT. This codes for CASSEAFADRVGRQPQHF.

This clonotype was observed a few times. The rearrangement uses TRBV29-1 and TRBJ1-6, with TRBD1 matching over 7 bases. CDR1 and CDR2 from the germline V gene are SQVTM and ANQGSEA. The ends lost 4 bases at V and 10 bases at J; junction bases unmatched: 7. The CDR3 is made up of 13 amino acids. The CDR3 region is CSVGDSVRSPLHF. For the CDR3, the DNA is TGCAGCGTTGGGGACAGTGTGAGATCACCCCTCCACTTT.

A few counts support this clonotype. The chain recombines TRBV20-1 with TRBJ2-7, with TRBD1 matching 7 bases. The V gene's germline CDR1 is DFQATT and CDR2 SNEGSKA (reference sequence). V shed 3 bases and J 4 bases; nucleotides not matched to a gene: 6. CDR3 length: 13 residues. As DNA, the CDR3 is TGCAGTGCTAGGCGACAGGGCAGGTACGAGCAGTACGTC. It yields the protein CSARRQGRYEQYV.

The rearrangement links TRBV6-5 to TRBJ2-5; possibly TRBD1 or TRBD2 for D (5 bases each). Germline V lookup: CDR1 MNHEY, CDR2 SVGAGI. V gave up 2 bases and J gave up 3 bases, with 7 bases separating them. CDR3 size: 13 residues. For the CDR3, the DNA is TGTGCCAGCAGTTACGGGGGAAAAGAGACCCAGTACTTC. Protein: CASSYGGKETQYF.

The rearrangement links TRBV5-4 to TRBJ1-1, with D maybe TRBD1 (5 bases). This CDR3 comprises 14 residues. Germline loops: CDR1 SGHNT, CDR2 YYREEE (reference sequence). V lost 9 bases to trimming and J lost 1 base, with 16 bases between them. CDR3 sequence reads: CATKRMGENTEAFF. DNA for the CDR3: TGTGCCACCAAACGAATGGGGGAGAACACTGAAGCTTTCTTT.

This clonotype was seen only a few times. V and J are TRBV15 and TRBJ2-2; D not resolved. Between the trimmed V and J ends, which lost 5 bases and 2 bases, there was a span of 12 bases. Looked up from germline, CDR1 is LNHNV and CDR2 is YYDKDF (reference sequence). The CDR3 covers 15 residues. The CDR3 nucleotides are TGTGCCACCAGCGCTCCGGTAGAAAACACCGGGGAGCTGTTTTTT. As protein: CATSAPVENTGELFF.

This clonotype has only a few counts. The CDR3 reads CASSVDENYGYTF. The CDR3 DNA reads as TGTGCCAGCAGCGTAGATGAGAACTATGGCTACACCTTC. J is TRBJ1-2 and V is TRBV9; D ambiguous. The V end lost 0 bases, the J end lost 2 bases, and 5 bases lay between the germline ends. Germline V lookup: CDR1 SGDLS, CDR2 YYNGEE. This CDR3 has 13 residues.

This clonotype has only a few counts. The rearrangement uses TRBV5-1 and TRBJ1-1, with D maybe TRBD1 (5 bases). CDR1 and CDR2 from the germline V gene are SGHRS and YFSETQ. Deletions cut 4 bases from V and 10 bases from J, with 14 bases between. The CDR3 runs to 12 residues. CDR3 in amino acids: CASSDPGKAAFF. The CDR3 coding sequence is TGCGCCAGCAGCGATCCAGGGAAGGCAGCTTTCTTT.

This clonotype was counted only a few times. The chain uses TRBV11-2 and TRBJ2-2; the D gene is possibly TRBD1 (6 bases). The germline V gene has CDR1 SGHAT and CDR2 FQNNGV. The CDR3 is 16 amino acids. V gave up 0 bases and J gave up 4 bases, with 12 bases separating them. The CDR3 nucleotides are TGTGCCAGCAGCTTAGATAGGGGGTCGCTCACCGGGGAGCTGTTTTTT. Its protein is CASSLDRGSLTGELFF.